This T cell receptor (beta chain) was captured in a study of a mutant IDH1 vaccine in newly diagnosed glioma. Turning to the study itself: Across weeks 1, 3, 5, 7, 11, 15, 19 and 23, patients received a vaccination each time, eight in all. Patients got their first vaccination 4-6 weeks after radiotherapy alone, or with temozolomide cycles.

Germline CDR1 SGHVS, CDR2 FQNEAQ. The CDR3 length is 15 residues. With 0 bases removed from V and 0 bases from J, the gap between germline ends came to 6 bases. Whole-study findings and limits: Immune responses arising from the vaccine appeared in around 93% of patients. Pseudoprogression seemingly bore no relation to changes in top peripheral T cell clonotypes.

The time point here: week 23, last vaccination. A single vaccine dose contained 300 ug of mutant IDH1 20-mer peptide, and topical imiquimod was used with it. On this clone: What it binds is unknown.

Data came from immunoSEQ multiplex PCR; TCRdb stores just in-frame clones and leaves some out. The sample holds about 44,000 clones, approximately 90% seen once. Sequenced here: PBMCs, sampled from a glioma patient whose treatment included an IDH1 peptide vaccine. V usage is TRBV7-8 and J usage is TRBJ2-1, with D possibly matching TRBD2 (6 bases). The sequence was collected from a man in his fifties with glioma. This CDR3 is CASSLAGSSYNEQFF. CDR3 DNA sequence: TGTGCCAGCAGCTTAGCCGGGAGCTCCTACAATGAGCAGTTCTTC.